This passage covers 30 T cell receptor beta chains from one sample sequenced in a study of spatial heterogeneity in lung cancer. TCRdb reprocessed the 5' RACE reads with MiXCR, giving one entry per CDR3 protein. Of approximately 93,000 distinct CDR3 sequences in the sample, approximately 19% were seen once. The time point was: blood at routine non-recurrence follow-up after resection. Sequenced material: PBMCs, taken at follow-up. These receptors came from a male donor with early-stage non-small cell lung cancer.

This clonotype appeared a few times. The chain joins TRBV6-2 or TRBV6-3 to TRBJ1-1; D is unclear. With 7 bases removed from V and 3 bases from J, the gap between germline ends came to 12 bases. In germline, CDR1 is MNHEY, CDR2 SVGEGT. The CDR3 extends over 13 amino acids. In DNA, the CDR3 is TGTGCCAGCACCACAAGTACAGACACTGAAGCTTTCTTT. Translated, it gives CASTTSTDTEAFF.

This chain joins TRBV30 and TRBJ1-5, with D unclear. The CDR3 spans 12 residues. CDR1 is GTSNPN, CDR2 SVGIG, per germline (reference sequence). Trimming removed 5 bases at V and 5 bases at J, with 10 bases between. The CDR3 sequence: CAWGRPDQPQHF. CDR3 bases: TGTGCCTGGGGGCGCCCCGATCAGCCCCAGCATTTT.

This clonotype was seen a handful of times. V is TRBV4-1 and J is TRBJ2-7; tentatively, D is TRBD1 (6 bases). Germline CDR1 and CDR2: MGHRA and YSYEKL. V shed 6 bases and J shed 4 bases, with 13 bases lying between them. The CDR3 has 13 residues. CDR3 bases: TGCGCCAGCAGTTATAGCAGGGGATACGAGCAGTACTTC. Encoded protein: CASSYSRGYEQYF.

This clonotype was recorded a few times. The chain carries TRBV28 and TRBJ1-1; 7 bases match TRBD1. The CDR3 is 14 residues long. CDR1 is MDHEN and CDR2 is SYDVKM in the germline V gene. With 2 bases clipped from V and 1 base from J, the junction kept 1 base outside the gene matches. CDR3 nucleotide sequence: TGTGCCAGCAGTTTAGGGGACAGGAACACTGAAGCTTTCTTT. Encoded protein: CASSLGDRNTEAFF. The complete variable domain, with remaining parts taken from reference TRBV28 and TRBJ1-1, reads DVKVTQSSRYLVKRTGEKVFLECVQDMDHENMFWYRQDPGLGLRLIYFSYDVKMKEKGDIPEGYSVSREKKERFSLILESASTNQTSMYLCASSLGDRNTEAFFGQGTRLTVV.

The chain employs TRBV9 and TRBJ2-1; 7 bases fit TRBD2. V gave up 0 bases and J gave up 3 bases; unmatched junction bases: 6. The CDR3 extends over 16 amino acids. Germline V gene sequence: CDR1 SGDLS, CDR2 YYNGEE. The CDR3 nucleotides read TGTGCCAGCAGCGTAGTCTCGCGGGGGAACTACAATGAGCAGTTCTTC. Residues: CASSVVSRGNYNEQFF. Full variable domain (missing parts from reference TRBV9 and TRBJ2-1): DSGVTQTPKHLITATGQRVTLRCSPRSGDLSVYWYQQSLDQGLQFLIQYYNGEERAKGNILERFSAQQFPDLHSELNLSSLELGDSALYFCASSVVSRGNYNEQFFGPGTRLTVL.

The chain joins TRBV9 to TRBJ2-5; no reliable D call. CDR3 length equals 13 residues. V lost 0 bases to trimming and J lost 2 bases, with 5 bases between them. Germline-derived CDR1 and CDR2 are SGDLS and YYNGEE. The DNA for the CDR3 is TGTGCCAGCAGCGTAGATCAGCAAGAGACCCAGTACTTC. The encoded protein is CASSVDQQETQYF.

This clonotype was seen only a few times. V gene TRBV4-1 combines with J gene TRBJ2-7, with TRBD1 matching 8 bases. From germline, CDR1 is MGHRA and CDR2 YSYEKL. The CDR3 extends over 15 amino acids. After removal of 6 bases from V and 4 bases from J, the junction contained 11 bases not matched to a gene. The CDR3 here is CASSPGQGPSYEQYF. CDR3 DNA sequence: TGCGCCAGCAGTCCCGGACAGGGCCCGTCTTACGAGCAGTACTTC.

This clonotype occurred a few times. The rearrangement joins TRBV19 to TRBJ1-1; D might be TRBD1 (5 bases). This CDR3 comprises 13 residues. Between the trimmed V and J ends, which lost 4 bases and 1 base, there was a span of 7 bases. CDR1 and CDR2 (germline): LNHDA, SQIVND (reference sequence). DNA of the CDR3: TGTGCCAGTAGTAGAGGGACGAACACTGAAGCTTTCTTT. This translates into CASSRGTNTEAFF.

CDR3 protein: CSAQTSGGATSSGELFF. The CDR3 coding sequence is TGCAGTGCCCAGACTAGCGGGGGGGCCACCTCCTCCGGGGAGCTGTTTTTT. The rearrangement links TRBV20-1 to TRBJ2-2; 14 positions agree with TRBD2. Trimming at V came to 6 bases and at J to 6 bases, leaving 12 bases not matched to a gene. CDR3 size: 17 residues. Germline loops: CDR1 DFQATT, CDR2 SNEGSKA (reference sequence).

A few counts support this clonotype. CDR3 residues: CSYHGPPTDTQYF. The CDR3 DNA sequence: TGCAGCTACCACGGGCCCCCCACAGATACGCAGTATTTT. The chain employs TRBV20-1 and TRBJ2-3; D unresolved. CDR1 is DFQATT, CDR2 SNEGSKA, per germline (reference sequence). The CDR3 is 13 amino acids.

The J gene is TRBJ2-1, the V gene TRBV18; D uncertain. V shed 3 bases and J shed 3 bases, with 15 bases lying between them. In germline, CDR1 is KGHSH, CDR2 LQKENI. The CDR3 extends over 16 amino acids. For the CDR3, the DNA is TGTGCCAGCTCACCCGCCACTACCGTCAACTACAATGAGCAGTTCTTC. Residues: CASSPATTVNYNEQFF.

V usage is TRBV4-1 and J usage is TRBJ1-5; D is undetermined. With 4 bases removed from V and 3 bases from J, the gap between germline ends came to 16 bases. This CDR3 region has 16 residues. Germline V CDR1 and CDR2: MGHRA, YSYEKL. CDR3 amino acids: CASSPNPAGFNQPQHF. In DNA form, the CDR3 reads TGCGCCAGCAGCCCAAACCCCGCCGGGTTCAATCAGCCCCAGCATTTT.

This clonotype was seen only a few times. The rearrangement uses TRBV30 and TRBJ2-1; the D gene could be TRBD1 or TRBD2 (5 bases each). CDR3 length: 13 residues. Germline CDR1 reads GTSNPN; CDR2 reads SVGIG (reference sequence). The CDR3: CAYGTVSYNEQFF. The DNA of the CDR3 is TGTGCTTACGGGACGGTATCCTACAATGAGCAGTTCTTC.

This clonotype was detected a few times. This CDR3 is CSVGASVFNEQFF. CDR3 coding DNA: TGCAGCGTTGGGGCTAGCGTATTCAATGAGCAGTTCTTC. The V gene is TRBV29-1, the J gene TRBJ2-1; D might be TRBD2 (6 bases). V was shortened by 4 bases and J by 6 bases, with 13 bases between the two germline ends. There are 13 residues in the CDR3. The germline gives CDR1 SQVTM, CDR2 ANQGSEA.

This clonotype was seen ten or more times. V is TRBV9 and J is TRBJ2-3; no clear D gene. The CDR3 is made up of 12 amino acids. V lost 2 bases and J lost 4, with 5 bases in between. Germline assignment: CDR1 SGDLS and CDR2 YYNGEE. In DNA, the CDR3 is TGTGCCAGCAGCGTTGGGCCAGATACGCAGTATTTT. Its translation is CASSVGPDTQYF.

This clonotype was seen ten or more times. V and J are TRBV7-2 and TRBJ1-1, with D possibly matching TRBD1 (5 bases). The germline V gene encodes CDR1 SGHTA and CDR2 FQGNSA. This CDR3 region has 11 residues. The V and J ends lost 3 bases and 7 bases respectively, with 6 bases between them. CDR3 DNA: TGTGCCAGCAGCTTTACAGGTGAAGCTTTCTTT. Residues: CASSFTGEAFF.

The CDR3 DNA is TGTGCCATCAGTGGGGGGACAACTAGCACAGATACGCAGTATTTT. It translates to CAISGGTTSTDTQYF. This rearrangement joins TRBV10-3 to TRBJ2-3; possibly TRBD1 for D (6 bases). Germline CDR1 is ENHRY and CDR2 is SYGVKD. CDR3 size: 15 residues. V lost 4 bases, J lost 0 bases, and 11 bases lay in between.

The rearrangement uses TRBV29-1 and TRBJ2-7; D is perhaps TRBD2 (6 bases). The CDR3 runs 13 residues. With 2 bases removed from V and 5 bases from J, the gap between germline ends came to 13 bases. The germline V gene has CDR1 SQVTM and CDR2 ANQGSEA. The CDR3 DNA is TGCAGCGTTGAACGAAGCGGACTAAACGAGCAGTACTTC. Protein sequence: CSVERSGLNEQYF.

This clonotype was observed a few times. The V and J genes are TRBV19 and TRBJ2-7, with a possible D match to TRBD2 (5 bases). Germline CDR1 is LNHDA and CDR2 is SQIVND (reference sequence). This CDR3 spans 14 amino acids. V lost 5 bases and J 2 bases, leaving 13 bases between the germline ends. The CDR3 protein is CASSFPGNTYEQYF. As DNA, the CDR3 is TGTGCCAGTAGTTTCCCCGGGAATACCTACGAGCAGTACTTC.

The chain recombines TRBV24-1 with TRBJ1-5; D remains unclear. This CDR3 spans 14 amino acids. Per germline, CDR1 KGHDR and CDR2 SFDVKD. V was clipped by 9 bases and J by 0 bases, with 11 bases between them. The CDR3 region is CATSTTYSNQPQHF. The CDR3 DNA is TGTGCCACCTCGACTACTTATAGCAATCAGCCCCAGCATTTT.

V and J are TRBV29-1 and TRBJ2-5, with 10 nucleotides matching TRBD1. CDR3 length: 15 amino acids. The V and J ends lost 7 bases and 5 bases, in that order; junction bases with no gene match: 13. CDR1 SQVTM and CDR2 ANQGSEA come from the germline V gene. CDR3: CSAIRPDRGPETQYF. CDR3 coding DNA: TGCAGCGCTATCCGACCAGACAGGGGGCCTGAGACCCAGTACTTC.

This chain uses TRBV7-2 with TRBJ2-5, with 8 bases that match TRBD1. The V gene's germline CDR1 is SGHTA and CDR2 FQGNSA. V trimming: 6 bases; J trimming: 5 bases; junction bases outside the gene matches: 5. This CDR3 has 13 amino acids. The CDR3 sequence: CASSPGGRETQYF. CDR3 nucleotide sequence: TGTGCCAGCAGTCCAGGGGGCAGGGAGACCCAGTACTTC.

The chain recombines TRBV24-1 with TRBJ2-2, with a weak D call TRBD2 (5 bases). The CDR3 contains 15 residues. Trimming pared 4 bases from V and 4 bases from J, leaving 12 bases between. The germline gives CDR1 KGHDR, CDR2 SFDVKD. The CDR3 loop is CATSEPRTPTGELFF. In nucleotides, the CDR3 is TGTGCCACCAGTGAACCTCGGACTCCCACCGGGGAGCTGTTTTTT.

This clonotype was picked up a small number of times. The J gene is TRBJ1-1, the V gene TRBV27; 8 bases align to TRBD1. V dropped 5 bases and J dropped 8; count of bases not matched to a gene: 7. This CDR3 is built from 13 residues. Germline values: CDR1 MNHEY, CDR2 SMNVEV (reference sequence). For the CDR3, the DNA is TGTGCCAGCAGTCCTAGACAGGGGAGCGAAGCTTTCTTT. Its protein product is CASSPRQGSEAFF.

The J gene is TRBJ2-2, the V gene TRBV3-1; weak D call: TRBD1 (5 bases). Deletions cut 3 bases from V and 0 bases from J, with 11 bases between. CDR1 is LGHDT and CDR2 is YNNKEL in the germline V gene (reference sequence). The CDR3 is 16 residues long. Here the CDR3 reads CASSHATAANTGELFF. The CDR3 DNA follows: TGTGCCAGCAGCCACGCGACAGCAGCGAACACCGGGGAGCTGTTTTTT.

There are many counts of this clonotype. The CDR3 loop is CASSLTGTENQPQHF. CDR3 bases: TGTGCCAGCAGCTTGACCGGGACAGAAAATCAGCCCCAGCATTTT. The genes are TRBV7-9 and TRBJ1-5, with 7 bases fitting TRBD1. J lost 4 bases, V lost 3 bases, and 6 bases had no gene match. Germline CDR1 is SEHNR and CDR2 is FQNEAQ (reference sequence). There are 15 residues in the CDR3.

The V gene is TRBV6-2 or TRBV6-3, the J gene TRBJ1-6; D is uncertain. V lost 5 bases to trimming and J lost 9 bases, with 17 bases between them. Germline-derived CDR1 and CDR2 are MNHEY and SVGEGT. The CDR3 runs to 15 residues. CDR3 protein: CASSLHSVEASPLHF. DNA for the CDR3: TGTGCCAGCAGTCTCCACAGCGTCGAGGCTTCACCCCTCCACTTT.

This clonotype was picked up a small number of times. The rearrangement uses TRBV18 and TRBJ1-2; 7 positions agree with TRBD1. The germline gives CDR1 KGHSH, CDR2 LQKENI. This CDR3 has 14 amino acids. Trimming removed 2 bases from V and 4 bases from J; junction bases left unmatched: 4. This chain's CDR3 is CASSPTGDGYGYTF. CDR3 nucleotide sequence: TGTGCCAGCTCACCAACAGGGGATGGCTATGGCTACACCTTC. Full variable domain (missing parts from reference TRBV18 and TRBJ1-2): NAGVMQNPRHLVRRRGQEARLRCSPMKGHSHVYWYRQLPEEGLKFMVYLQKENIIDESGMPKERFSAEFPKEGPSILRIQQVVRGDSAAYFCASSPTGDGYGYTFGSGTRLTVV.

The chain recombines TRBV5-1 with TRBJ2-5, with 7 nucleotides matching TRBD1. CDR1 SGHRS and CDR2 YFSETQ come from the germline V gene. The CDR3 covers 14 residues. Unmatched junction bases numbered 5, after V lost 3 bases and J lost 3 bases. CDR3 residues: CASSSGTAEETQYF. CDR3 bases: TGCGCCAGCAGCTCCGGGACAGCAGAAGAGACCCAGTACTTC.

This clonotype has a handful of counts. CDR3 nucleotide sequence: TGTGCCAGCAGCTTAGCGGGACAGGACCAAGAGACCCAGTACTTC. This sequence encodes CASSLAGQDQETQYF. The chain employs TRBV11-1 and TRBJ2-5, with 8 bases matching TRBD1. Germline lookup yields CDR1 SGHAT and CDR2 FQDESV (reference sequence). V lost 0 bases, J lost 0 bases, and 0 bases stayed unmatched. The CDR3 runs 15 residues.